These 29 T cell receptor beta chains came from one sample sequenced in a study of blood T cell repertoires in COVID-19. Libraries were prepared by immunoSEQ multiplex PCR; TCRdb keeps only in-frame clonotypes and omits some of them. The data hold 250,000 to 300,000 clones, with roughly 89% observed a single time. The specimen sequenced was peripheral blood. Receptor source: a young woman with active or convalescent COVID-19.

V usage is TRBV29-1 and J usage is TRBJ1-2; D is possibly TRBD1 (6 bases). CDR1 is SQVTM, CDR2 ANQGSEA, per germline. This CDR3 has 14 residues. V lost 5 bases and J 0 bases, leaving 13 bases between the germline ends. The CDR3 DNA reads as TGCAGCGTTTCGAGGGGGTCAGCTAACTATGGCTACACCTTC. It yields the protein CSVSRGSANYGYTF.

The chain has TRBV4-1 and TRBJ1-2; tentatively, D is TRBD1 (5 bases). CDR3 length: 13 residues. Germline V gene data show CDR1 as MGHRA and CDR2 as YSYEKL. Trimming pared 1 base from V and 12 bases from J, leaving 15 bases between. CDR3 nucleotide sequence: TGCGCCAGCAGCCAAGTGGGGGTTTCGGGGGACACCTTC. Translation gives CASSQVGVSGDTF.

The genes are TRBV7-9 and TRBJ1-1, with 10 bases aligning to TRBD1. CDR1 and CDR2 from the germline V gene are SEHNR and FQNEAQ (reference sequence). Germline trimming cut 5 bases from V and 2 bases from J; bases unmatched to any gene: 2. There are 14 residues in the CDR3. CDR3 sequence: CASSKTGGNTEAFF. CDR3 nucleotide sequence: TGTGCCAGCAGCAAGACAGGGGGCAACACTGAAGCTTTCTTT.

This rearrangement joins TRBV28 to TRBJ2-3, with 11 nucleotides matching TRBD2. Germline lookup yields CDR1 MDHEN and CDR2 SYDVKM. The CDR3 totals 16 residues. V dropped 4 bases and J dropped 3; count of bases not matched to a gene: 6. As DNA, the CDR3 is TGTGCCAGCAGTTCCGGACTAGCGGGCGGGACAGATACGCAGTATTTT. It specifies CASSSGLAGGTDTQYF.

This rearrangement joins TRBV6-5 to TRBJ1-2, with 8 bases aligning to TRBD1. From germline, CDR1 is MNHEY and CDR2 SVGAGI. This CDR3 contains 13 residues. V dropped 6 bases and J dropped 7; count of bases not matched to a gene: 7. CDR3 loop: CASSQTGVGGYTF. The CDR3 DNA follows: TGTGCCAGCAGCCAGACAGGGGTGGGTGGCTACACCTTC.

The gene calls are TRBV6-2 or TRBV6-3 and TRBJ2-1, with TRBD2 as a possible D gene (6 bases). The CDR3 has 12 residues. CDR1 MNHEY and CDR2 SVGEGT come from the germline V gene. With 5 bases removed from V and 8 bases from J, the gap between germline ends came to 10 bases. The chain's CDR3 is CASSLGGHEQFF. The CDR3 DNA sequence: TGTGCCAGCAGTCTGGGGGGACATGAGCAGTTCTTC.

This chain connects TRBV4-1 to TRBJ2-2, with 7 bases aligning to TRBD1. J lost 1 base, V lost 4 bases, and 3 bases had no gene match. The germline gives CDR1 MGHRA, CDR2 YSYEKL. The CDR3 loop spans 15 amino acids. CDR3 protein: CASSRQGQNTGELFF. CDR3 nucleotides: TGCGCCAGCAGCCGACAGGGACAGAACACCGGGGAGCTGTTTTTT.

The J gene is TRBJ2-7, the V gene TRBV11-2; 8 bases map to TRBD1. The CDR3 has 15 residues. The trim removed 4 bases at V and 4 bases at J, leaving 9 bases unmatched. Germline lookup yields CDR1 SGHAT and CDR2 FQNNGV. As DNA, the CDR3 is TGTGCCAGCAGCTCTGACAGGGGTGTACCATACGAGCAGTACTTC. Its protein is CASSSDRGVPYEQYF.

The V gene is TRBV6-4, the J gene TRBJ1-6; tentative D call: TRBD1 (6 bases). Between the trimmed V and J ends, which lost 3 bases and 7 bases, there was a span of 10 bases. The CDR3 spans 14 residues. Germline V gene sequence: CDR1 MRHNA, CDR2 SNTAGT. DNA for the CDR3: TGTGCCAGCAGTGAACAGGGAGCAAATTCACCCCTCCACTTT. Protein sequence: CASSEQGANSPLHF.

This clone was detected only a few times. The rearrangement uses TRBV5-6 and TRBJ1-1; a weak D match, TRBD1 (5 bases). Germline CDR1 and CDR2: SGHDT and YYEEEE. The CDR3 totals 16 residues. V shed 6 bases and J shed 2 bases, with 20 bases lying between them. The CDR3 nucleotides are TGTGCCAGCACCCGCCTGGGGCAATCTGATAACACTGAAGCTTTCTTT. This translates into CASTRLGQSDNTEAFF.

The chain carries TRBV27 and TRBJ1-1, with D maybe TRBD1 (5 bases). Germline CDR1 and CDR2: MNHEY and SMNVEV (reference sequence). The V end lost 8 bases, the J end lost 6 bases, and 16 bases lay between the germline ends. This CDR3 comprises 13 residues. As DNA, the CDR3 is TGTGCCAGCGCGGCCCAGGGTAGGGCTGAAGCTTTCTTT. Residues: CASAAQGRAEAFF.

For the CDR3, the DNA is TGTGCCAGCAGCGCCCGCGGAGGAGCCAACTATGGCTACACCTTC. It codes for CASSARGGANYGYTF. The chain recombines TRBV3-1 (or the pseudogene TRBV3-2) with TRBJ1-2, with D hard to call. This CDR3 has 15 amino acids. From germline, CDR1 is LGHDT and CDR2 YNNKEL (reference sequence). V lost 5 bases and J 2 bases, leaving 15 bases between the germline ends.

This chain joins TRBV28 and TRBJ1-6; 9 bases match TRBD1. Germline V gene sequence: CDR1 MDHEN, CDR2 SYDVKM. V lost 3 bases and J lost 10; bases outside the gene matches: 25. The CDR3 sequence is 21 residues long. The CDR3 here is CASSLNPWQTGTGSTWSPLHF. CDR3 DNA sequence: TGTGCCAGCAGTTTGAATCCATGGCAGACCGGGACAGGGTCGACATGGTCACCCCTCCACTTT.

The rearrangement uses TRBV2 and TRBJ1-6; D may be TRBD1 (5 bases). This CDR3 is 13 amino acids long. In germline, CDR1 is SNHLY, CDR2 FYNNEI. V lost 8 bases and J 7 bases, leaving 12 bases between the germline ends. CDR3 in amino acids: CASEDSKNSPLHF. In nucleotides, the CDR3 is TGTGCCAGCGAAGACAGTAAGAATTCACCCCTCCACTTT.

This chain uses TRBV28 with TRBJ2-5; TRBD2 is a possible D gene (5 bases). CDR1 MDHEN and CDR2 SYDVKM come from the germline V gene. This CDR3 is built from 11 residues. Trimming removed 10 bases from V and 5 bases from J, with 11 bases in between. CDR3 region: CATEGGETQYF. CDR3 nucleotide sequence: TGTGCCACCGAGGGTGGGGAGACCCAGTACTTC.

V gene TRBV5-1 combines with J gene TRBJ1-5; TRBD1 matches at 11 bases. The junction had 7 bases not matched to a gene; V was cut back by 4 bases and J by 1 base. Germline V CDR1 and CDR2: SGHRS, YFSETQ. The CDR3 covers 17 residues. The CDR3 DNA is TGCGCCAGCAGCCCAGGACAGGGGGCTTGGAGCAATCAGCCCCAGCATTTT. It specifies CASSPGQGAWSNQPQHF.

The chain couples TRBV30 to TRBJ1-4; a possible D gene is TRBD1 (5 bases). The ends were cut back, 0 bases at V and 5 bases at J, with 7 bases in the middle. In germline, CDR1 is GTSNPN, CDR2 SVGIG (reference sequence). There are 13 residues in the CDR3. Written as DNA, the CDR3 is TGTGCCTGGAGTGTAAAGGGGAATGAAAAACTGTTTTTT. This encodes CAWSVKGNEKLFF.

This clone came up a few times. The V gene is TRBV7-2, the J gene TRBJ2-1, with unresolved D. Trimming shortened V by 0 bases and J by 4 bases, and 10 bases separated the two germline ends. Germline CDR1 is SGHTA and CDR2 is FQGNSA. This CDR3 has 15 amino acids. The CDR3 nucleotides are TGTGCCAGCAGCTTAGCCTCTCCCCGTTACAATGAGCAGTTCTTC. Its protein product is CASSLASPRYNEQFF.

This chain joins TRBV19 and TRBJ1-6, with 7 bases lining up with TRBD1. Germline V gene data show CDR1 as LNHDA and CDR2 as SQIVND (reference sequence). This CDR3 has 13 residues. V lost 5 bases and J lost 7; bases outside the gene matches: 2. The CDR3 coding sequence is TGTGCCAGTAGTCCAGGGGGGAATTCACCCCTCCACTTT. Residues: CASSPGGNSPLHF.

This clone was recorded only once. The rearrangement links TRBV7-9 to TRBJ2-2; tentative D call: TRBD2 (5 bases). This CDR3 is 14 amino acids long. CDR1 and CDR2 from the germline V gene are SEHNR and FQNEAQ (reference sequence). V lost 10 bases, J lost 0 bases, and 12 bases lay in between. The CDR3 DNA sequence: TGTGCCACAGCGGTGGCAGCGAACACCGGGGAGCTGTTTTTT. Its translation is CATAVAANTGELFF.

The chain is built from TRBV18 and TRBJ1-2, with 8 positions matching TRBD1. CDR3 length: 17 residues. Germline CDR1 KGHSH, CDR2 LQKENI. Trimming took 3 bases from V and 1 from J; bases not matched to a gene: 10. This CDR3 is CASSPSGQASYNYGYTF. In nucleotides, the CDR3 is TGTGCCAGCTCACCTTCGGGACAGGCTTCCTATAACTATGGCTACACCTTC.

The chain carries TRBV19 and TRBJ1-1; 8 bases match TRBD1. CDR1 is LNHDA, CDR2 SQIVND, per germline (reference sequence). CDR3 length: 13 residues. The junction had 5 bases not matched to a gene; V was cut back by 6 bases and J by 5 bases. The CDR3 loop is CASRLTGETEAFF. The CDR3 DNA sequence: TGTGCCAGTAGACTGACAGGGGAGACTGAAGCTTTCTTT.

The CDR3 DNA reads TGTGCCAGCAGTACTGGTACTAATGAAAAACTGTTTTTT. Amino acids: CASSTGTNEKLFF. The rearrangement uses TRBV6-2 or TRBV6-3 and TRBJ1-4, with no clear D. The ends were cut back, 5 bases at V and 2 bases at J, with 6 bases in the middle. There are 13 residues in the CDR3. Germline loops: CDR1 MNHEY, CDR2 SVGEGT.

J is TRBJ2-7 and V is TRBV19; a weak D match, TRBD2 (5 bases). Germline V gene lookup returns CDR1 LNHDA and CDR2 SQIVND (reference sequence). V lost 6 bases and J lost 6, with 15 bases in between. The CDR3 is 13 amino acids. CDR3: CASRKIGEGEQYF. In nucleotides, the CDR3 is TGTGCCAGTAGAAAAATCGGTGAGGGCGAGCAGTACTTC. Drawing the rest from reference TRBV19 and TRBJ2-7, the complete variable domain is DGGITQSPKYLFRKEGQNVTLSCEQNLNHDAMYWYRQDPGQGLRLIYYSQIVNDFQKGDIAEGYSVSREKKESFPLTVTSAQKNPTAFYLCASRKIGEGEQYFGPGTRLTVT.

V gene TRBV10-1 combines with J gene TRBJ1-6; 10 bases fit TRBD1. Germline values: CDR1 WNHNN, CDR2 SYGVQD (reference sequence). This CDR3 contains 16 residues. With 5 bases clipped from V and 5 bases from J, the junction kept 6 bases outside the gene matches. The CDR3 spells CASSPGTGDNNSPLHF. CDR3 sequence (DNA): TGCGCCAGCAGTCCCGGGACAGGGGATAATAATTCACCCCTCCACTTT.

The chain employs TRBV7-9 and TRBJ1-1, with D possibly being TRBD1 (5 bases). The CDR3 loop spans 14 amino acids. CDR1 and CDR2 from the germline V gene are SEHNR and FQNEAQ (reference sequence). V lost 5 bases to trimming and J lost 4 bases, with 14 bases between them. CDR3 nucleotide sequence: TGTGCCAGCAGCCCTGCGGGGGTGGGCACTGAAGCTTTCTTT. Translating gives CASSPAGVGTEAFF.

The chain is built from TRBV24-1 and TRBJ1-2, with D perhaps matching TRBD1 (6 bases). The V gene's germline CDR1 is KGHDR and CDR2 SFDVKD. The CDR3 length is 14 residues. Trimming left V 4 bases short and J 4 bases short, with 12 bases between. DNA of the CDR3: TGTGCCACCAGTGACCCCGGGACACCCTATGGCTACACCTTC. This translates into CATSDPGTPYGYTF.

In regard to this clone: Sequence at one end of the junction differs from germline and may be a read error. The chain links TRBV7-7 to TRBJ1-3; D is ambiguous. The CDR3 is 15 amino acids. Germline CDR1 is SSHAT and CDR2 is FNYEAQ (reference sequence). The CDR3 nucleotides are TGTGCTAGCAGCTACGCTCAGAGGCGGGGAAACACCATATATTTT. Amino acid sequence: CASSYAQRRGNTIYF.

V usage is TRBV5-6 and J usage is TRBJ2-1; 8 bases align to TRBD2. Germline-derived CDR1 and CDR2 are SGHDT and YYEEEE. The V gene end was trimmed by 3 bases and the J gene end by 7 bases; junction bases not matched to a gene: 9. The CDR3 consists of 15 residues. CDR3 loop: CASSSPGGPSNEQFF. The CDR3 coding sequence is TGTGCCAGCAGCTCTCCGGGGGGGCCATCGAATGAGCAGTTCTTC.